This TCR beta chain was sequenced during a study of blood T cell repertoires in COVID-19. In the study overall: The United States, Italy and Spain were the sources of the acute and convalescent COVID-19 samples.

TCRdb's copy holds only in-frame clones and misses some; the assay was immunoSEQ multiplex PCR. The sample records some 150,000 clones, around 78% being singletons. Germline CDR1 is KGHSH and CDR2 is LQKENI. The CDR3 sequence is 15 residues long. Unmatched junction bases numbered 6, after V lost 1 base and J lost 9 bases. The TCR originated in a woman in her forties or fifties who had recovered from COVID-19. This chain joins TRBV18 and TRBJ1-6, with 7 bases that match TRBD1. Specimen: PBMCs or T cells enriched from blood (not recorded which). Written as DNA, the CDR3 is TGTGCCAGCTCACCACAAGACAGGGAGAGTTCACCCCTCCACTTT. It is translated as CASSPQDRESSPLHF.